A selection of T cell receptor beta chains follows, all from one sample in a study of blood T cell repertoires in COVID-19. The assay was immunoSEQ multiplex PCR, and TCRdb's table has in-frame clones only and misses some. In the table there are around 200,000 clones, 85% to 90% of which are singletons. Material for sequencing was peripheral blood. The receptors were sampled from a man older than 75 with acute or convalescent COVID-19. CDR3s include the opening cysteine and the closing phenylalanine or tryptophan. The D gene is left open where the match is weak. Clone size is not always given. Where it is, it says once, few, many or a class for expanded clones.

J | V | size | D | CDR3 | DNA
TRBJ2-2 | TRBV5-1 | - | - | CASRSTGIGELFF | TGCGCCAGCAGATCAACAGGGATCGGGGAGCTGTTTTTT
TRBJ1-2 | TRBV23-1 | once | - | CASSQETAKCVYGYTF | TGCGCCAGCAGTCAAGAAACAGCAAAATGTGTCTATGGCTACACCTTC
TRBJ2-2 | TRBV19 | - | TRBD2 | CASSIGQRGLGELFF | TGTGCCAGTAGTATAGGGCAGCGGGGACTCGGGGAGCTGTTTTTT
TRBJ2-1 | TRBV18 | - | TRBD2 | CASSLGLAGNNEQFF | TGTGCCAGCTCACTCGGACTAGCGGGAAACAATGAGCAGTTCTTC
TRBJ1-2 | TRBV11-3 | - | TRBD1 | CASSAQGTNYGYTF | TGTGCCAGCAGCGCACAGGGGACTAACTATGGCTACACCTTC
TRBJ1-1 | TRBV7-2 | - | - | CASSSIRGESTEAFF | TGTGCCAGCAGCTCAATCAGGGGCGAGAGCACTGAAGCTTTCTTT
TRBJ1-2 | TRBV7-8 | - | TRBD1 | CASSSRTGYGYTF | TGTGCCAGCAGCTCCCGGACAGGGTATGGCTACACCTTC
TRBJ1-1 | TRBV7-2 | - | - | CASSLGTWNTEAFF | TGTGCCAGCAGCCTGGGGACATGGAACACTGAAGCTTTCTTT
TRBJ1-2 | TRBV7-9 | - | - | CASSLGQGGLGYTF | TGTGCCAGCAGCTTAGGCCAAGGGGGTCTTGGCTACACCTTC
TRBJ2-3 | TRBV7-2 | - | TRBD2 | CASSLTSVSTDTQYF | TGTGCCAGCAGCCTCACTAGCGTTTCCACAGATACGCAGTATTTT
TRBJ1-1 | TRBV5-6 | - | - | CASSLAGAGTEAFF | TGTGCCAGCAGCCTAGCAGGGGCGGGCACTGAAGCTTTCTTT
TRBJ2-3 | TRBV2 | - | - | CASSEVSMAADTQYF | TGTGCCAGCAGTGAAGTTAGTATGGCGGCAGATACGCAGTATTTT
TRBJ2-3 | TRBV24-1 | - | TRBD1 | CATSVGTGVARNTQYF | TGTGCCACCAGTGTCGGGACAGGGGTTGCACGGAATACGCAGTATTTT
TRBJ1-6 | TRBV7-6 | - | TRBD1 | CASSLGDRRNSPLHF | TGTGCCAGCAGCTTAGGGGACAGGAGAAATTCACCCCTCCACTTT
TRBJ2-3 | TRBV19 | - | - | CASSNRVSTDTQYF | TGTGCCAGTAGTAACAGGGTTTCCACAGATACGCAGTATTTT
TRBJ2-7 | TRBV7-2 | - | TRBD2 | CASSGGTSGTGEQYF | TGTGCCAGCAGCGGGGGGACTAGCGGAACAGGGGAGCAGTACTTC
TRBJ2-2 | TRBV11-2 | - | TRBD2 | CASSSWGLAGGPGELFF | TGTGCCAGCAGCTCGTGGGGACTAGCGGGAGGGCCCGGGGAGCTGTTTTTT
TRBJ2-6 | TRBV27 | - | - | CASSLIVNSGANVLTF | TGTGCCAGCAGTTTAATTGTCAACTCTGGGGCCAACGTCCTGACTTTC
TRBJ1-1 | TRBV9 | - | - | CASRKTENTEAFF | TGTGCCAGCAGGAAAACAGAGAACACTGAAGCTTTCTTT
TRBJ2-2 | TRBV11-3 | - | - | CASSFPNGELFF | TGTGCCAGCAGCTTTCCCAACGGGGAGCTGTTTTTT
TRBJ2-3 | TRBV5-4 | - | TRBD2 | CASSSSGSTDTQYF | TGTGCCAGCAGCTCTAGCGGGAGCACAGATACGCAGTATTTT
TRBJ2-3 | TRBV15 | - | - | CATSRVGARGADTQYF | TGTGCCACCAGCAGAGTCGGGGCCAGGGGAGCAGATACGCAGTATTTT
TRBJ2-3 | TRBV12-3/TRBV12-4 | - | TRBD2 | CASRGLAVDTQYF | TGTGCCAGCAGAGGACTAGCGGTAGATACGCAGTATTTT
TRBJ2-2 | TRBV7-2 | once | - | CASSPLGAGELFF | TGTGCCAGCAGCCCACTAGGAGCCGGGGAGCTGTTTTTT
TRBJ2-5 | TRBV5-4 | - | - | CASSPLGGGQETQYF | TGTGCCAGCAGCCCACTAGGAGGAGGACAAGAGACCCAGTACTTC
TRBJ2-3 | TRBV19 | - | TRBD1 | CASSSTGGYTDTQYF | TGTGCCAGTAGTTCGACAGGGGGCTACACAGATACGCAGTATTTT
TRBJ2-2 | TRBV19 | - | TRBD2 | CASSDPGLASSTGELFF | TGTGCCAGTAGCGATCCGGGACTAGCATCGAGCACCGGGGAGCTGTTTTTT
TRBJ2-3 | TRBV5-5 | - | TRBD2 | CASILAVTDTQYF | TGTGCCAGCATCCTAGCGGTAACAGATACGCAGTATTTT
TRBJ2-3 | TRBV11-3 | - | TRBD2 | CASSQRTSGTDTQYF | TGTGCCAGCAGCCAGAGGACTAGCGGGACAGATACGCAGTATTTT
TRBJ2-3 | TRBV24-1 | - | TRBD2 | CATSETGTSLNTQYF | TGTGCCACCAGTGAGACCGGGACTAGCCTAAATACGCAGTATTTT
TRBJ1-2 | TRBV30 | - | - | CAWSVGYSHYGYTF | TGTGCCTGGAGTGTAGGTTACAGCCACTATGGCTACACCTTC
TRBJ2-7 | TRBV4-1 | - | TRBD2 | CASSQDTSGSYSEQYF | TGCGCCAGCAGCCAAGATACCAGCGGGAGTTATAGTGAGCAGTACTTC
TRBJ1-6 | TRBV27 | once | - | CASSLLAPFTLHF | TGTGCCAGCAGTTTATTGGCCCCCTTCACCCTCCACTTT
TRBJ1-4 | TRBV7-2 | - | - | CASSLGLNEKLFF | TGTGCCAGCAGCTTGGGGCTTAATGAAAAACTGTTTTTT
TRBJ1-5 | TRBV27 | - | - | CASSLLGQSGNQPQHF | TGTGCCAGCAGTTTATTAGGACAGTCGGGCAATCAGCCCCAGCATTTT
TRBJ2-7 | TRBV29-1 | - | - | CSALLDYEQYF | TGCAGCGCGTTATTAGACTACGAGCAGTACTTC
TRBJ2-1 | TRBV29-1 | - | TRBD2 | CSVEGRSGRINNEQFF | TGCAGCGTTGAGGGGCGGAGCGGGAGAATCAACAATGAGCAGTTCTTC
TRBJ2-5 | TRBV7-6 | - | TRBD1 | CASSLVSGQGAPETQYF | TGTGCCAGCAGCTTAGTTTCAGGACAGGGGGCTCCAGAGACCCAGTACTTC
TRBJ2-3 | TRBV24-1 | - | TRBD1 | CATSDFSDPGGSDTQYF | TGTGCCACCAGTGACTTTTCTGACCCAGGGGGTTCAGATACGCAGTATTTT
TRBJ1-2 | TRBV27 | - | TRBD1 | CASSLSWDRGDYGYTF | TGTGCCAGCAGTTTATCGTGGGACAGGGGAGATTATGGCTACACCTTC
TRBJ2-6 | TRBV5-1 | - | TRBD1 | CASSLGRQGSGANVLTF | TGCGCCAGCAGCTTGGGGAGACAGGGCTCCGGGGCCAACGTCCTGACTTTC
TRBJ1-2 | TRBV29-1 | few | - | CSVAREVGYGYTF | TGCAGCGTTGCTCGGGAGGTGGGCTATGGCTACACCTTC
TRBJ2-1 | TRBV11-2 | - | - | CASSLVLVANEQFF | TGTGCCAGCAGCTTAGTTCTAGTGGCCAATGAGCAGTTCTTC
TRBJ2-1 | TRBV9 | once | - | CASSLNGGSYNEQFF | TGTGCCAGCAGCCTCAACGGGGGCTCCTACAATGAGCAGTTCTTC
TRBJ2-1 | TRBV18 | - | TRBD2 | CASSPPVSGSYEQFF | TGTGCCAGCTCACCACCGGTTAGCGGGAGCTATGAGCAGTTCTTC
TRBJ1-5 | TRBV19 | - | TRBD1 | CASSRQTGVNQPQHF | TGTGCCAGTAGTCGACAAACAGGGGTTAATCAGCCCCAGCATTTT
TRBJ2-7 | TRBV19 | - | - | CASSIVGANSYEQYF | TGTGCCAGTAGTATAGTAGGGGCCAACTCCTACGAGCAGTACTTC
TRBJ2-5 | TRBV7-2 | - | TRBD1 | CASSLGTGVETQYF | TGTGCCAGCAGCTTGGGGACAGGGGTGGAGACCCAGTACTTC
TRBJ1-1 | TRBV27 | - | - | CASSHVANTEAFF | TGTGCCAGCAGCCACGTAGCAAACACTGAAGCTTTCTTT
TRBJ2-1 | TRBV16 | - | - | CASNDPGGADNEQFF | TGTGCCAGCAACGATCCTGGGGGGGCTGACAATGAGCAGTTCTTC
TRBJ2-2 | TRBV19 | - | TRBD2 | CASSEGLAKFRELFF | TGTGCCAGTAGTGAGGGACTAGCGAAGTTTCGGGAGCTGTTTTTT